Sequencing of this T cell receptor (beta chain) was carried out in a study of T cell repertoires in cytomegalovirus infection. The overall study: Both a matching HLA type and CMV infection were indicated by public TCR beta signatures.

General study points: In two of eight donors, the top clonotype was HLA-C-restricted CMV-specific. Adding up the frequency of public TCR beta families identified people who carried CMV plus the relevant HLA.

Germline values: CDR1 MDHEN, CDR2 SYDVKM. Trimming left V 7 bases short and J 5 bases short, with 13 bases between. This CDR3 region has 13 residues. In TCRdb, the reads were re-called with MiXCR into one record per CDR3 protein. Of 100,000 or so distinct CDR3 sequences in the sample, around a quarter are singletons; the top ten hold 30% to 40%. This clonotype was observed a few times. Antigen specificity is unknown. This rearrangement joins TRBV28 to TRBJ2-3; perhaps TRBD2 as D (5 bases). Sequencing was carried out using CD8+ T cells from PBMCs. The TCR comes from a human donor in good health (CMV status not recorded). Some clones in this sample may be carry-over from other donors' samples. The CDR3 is CASTSDFQDTQYF. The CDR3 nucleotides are TGTGCCAGCACCTCGGACTTCCAAGATACGCAGTATTTT.